A single TCR beta chain is shown here with its context. Its antigen is unidentified. CDR3 length: 16 residues. V lost 3 bases and J lost 4; bases outside the gene matches: 5. Germline CDR1 ENHRY, CDR2 SYGVKD. This entry belongs to a study of cytomegalovirus exposure and HLA in healthy donors. Everyone who donated was a healthy bone marrow donor. The study ran its PCR with 60 Vbeta and 13 Jbeta primers. Repertoires were generated with immunoSEQ multiplex PCR, while TCRdb's copy carries only in-frame clones and drops some. The data hold approximately 190,000 clones, with 81% observed a single time. Points from the study as a whole: In a later analysis, V- and J-gene trimming of beta chains associated with a DCLRE1C missense variant, replicated independently. The study reported that TCR beta sequences accurately predicted HLA-A and HLA-B alleles in most subjects. It emerged from a later analysis that several of the most significant clusters appeared to be linked to common viral pathogens.

Sequencing was performed on PBMCs. The receptor's source is a man aged 35 to 55 in good health and CMV-seropositive. The chain recombines TRBV10-3 with TRBJ2-6; 8 bases match TRBD2. DNA of the CDR3: TGTGCCATCAGTGACAGCGGGAGTTTCGGGGCCAACGTCCTGACTTTC. This codes for CAISDSGSFGANVLTF.